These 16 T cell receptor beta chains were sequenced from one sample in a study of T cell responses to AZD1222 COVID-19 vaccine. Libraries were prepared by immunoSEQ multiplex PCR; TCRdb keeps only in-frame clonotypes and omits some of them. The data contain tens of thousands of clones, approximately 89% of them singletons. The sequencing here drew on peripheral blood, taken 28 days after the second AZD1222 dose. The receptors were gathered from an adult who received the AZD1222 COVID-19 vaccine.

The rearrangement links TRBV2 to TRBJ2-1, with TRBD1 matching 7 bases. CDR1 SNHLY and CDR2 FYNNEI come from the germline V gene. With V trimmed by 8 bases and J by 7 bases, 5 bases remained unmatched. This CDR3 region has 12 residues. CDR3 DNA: TGTGCCAGCGTCAGACAGGGAAATGAGCAGTTCTTC. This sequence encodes CASVRQGNEQFF.

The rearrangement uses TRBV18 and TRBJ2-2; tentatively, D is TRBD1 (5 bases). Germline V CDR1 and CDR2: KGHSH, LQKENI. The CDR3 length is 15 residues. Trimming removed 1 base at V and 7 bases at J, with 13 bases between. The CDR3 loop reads CASSPQPGRGGELFF. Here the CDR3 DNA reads TGTGCCAGCTCACCACAACCAGGGCGCGGCGGGGAGCTGTTTTTT.

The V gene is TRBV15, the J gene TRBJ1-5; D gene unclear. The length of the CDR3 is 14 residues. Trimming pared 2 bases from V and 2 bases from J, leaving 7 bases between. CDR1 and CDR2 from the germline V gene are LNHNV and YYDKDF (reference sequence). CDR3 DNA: TGTGCCACCAGCAGATCATGGGGCAATCAGCCCCAGCATTTT. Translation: CATSRSWGNQPQHF.

The CDR3 DNA sequence: TGTGCCAGTAGCGGGACTAGCTTGCGCTACGAGCAGTACTTC. Amino acid sequence: CASSGTSLRYEQYF. The V and J genes are TRBV19 and TRBJ2-7; 9 bases fit TRBD2. This CDR3 contains 14 residues. The germline V gene has CDR1 LNHDA and CDR2 SQIVND (reference sequence). J was trimmed by 3 bases and V by 6 bases; bases with no gene match: 6.

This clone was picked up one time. CDR3 DNA: TGTGCCACCAGGGGGCCTGGTGAAGCTTTCTTT. Amino acids: CATRGPGEAFF. The chain couples TRBV6-5 to TRBJ1-1; 8 bases match TRBD1. The CDR3 sequence is 11 residues long. Germline V gene data show CDR1 as MNHEY and CDR2 as SVGAGI. V lost 10 bases to trimming and J lost 7 bases; unmatched junction nucleotides: 5.

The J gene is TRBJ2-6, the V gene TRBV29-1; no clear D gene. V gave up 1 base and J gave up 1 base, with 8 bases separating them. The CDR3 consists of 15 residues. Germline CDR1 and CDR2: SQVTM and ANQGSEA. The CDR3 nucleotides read TGCAGCGTTGAAGTCCGCCCATCTGGGGCCAACGTCCTGACTTTC. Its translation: CSVEVRPSGANVLTF.

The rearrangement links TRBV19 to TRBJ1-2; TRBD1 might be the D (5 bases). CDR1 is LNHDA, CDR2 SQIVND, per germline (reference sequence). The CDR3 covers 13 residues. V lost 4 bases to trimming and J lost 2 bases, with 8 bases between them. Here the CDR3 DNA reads TGTGCCAGTAGTAGGGACGGAAACTATGGCTACACCTTC. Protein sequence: CASSRDGNYGYTF.

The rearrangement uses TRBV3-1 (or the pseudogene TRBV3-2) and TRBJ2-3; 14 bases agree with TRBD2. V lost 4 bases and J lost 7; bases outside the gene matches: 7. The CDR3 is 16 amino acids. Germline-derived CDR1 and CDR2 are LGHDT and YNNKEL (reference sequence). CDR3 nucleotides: TGTGCCAGCAGCCGAATCGGGACTAGCGGGAGATATACGCAGTATTTT. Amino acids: CASSRIGTSGRYTQYF.

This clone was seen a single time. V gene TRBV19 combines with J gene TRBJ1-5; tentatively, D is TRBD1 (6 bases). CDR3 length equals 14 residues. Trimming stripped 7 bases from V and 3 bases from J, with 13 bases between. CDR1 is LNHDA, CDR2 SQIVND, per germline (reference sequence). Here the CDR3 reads CASISQGNNQPQHF. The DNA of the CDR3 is TGTGCCAGTATCTCCCAGGGGAACAATCAGCCCCAGCATTTT.

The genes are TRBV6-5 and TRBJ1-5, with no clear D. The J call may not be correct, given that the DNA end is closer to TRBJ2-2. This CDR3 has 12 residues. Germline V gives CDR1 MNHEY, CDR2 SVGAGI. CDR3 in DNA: TGTGCCAGCAGTTACTCGATTGATGGCCTGTTTTTT. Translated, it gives CASSYSIDGLFF.

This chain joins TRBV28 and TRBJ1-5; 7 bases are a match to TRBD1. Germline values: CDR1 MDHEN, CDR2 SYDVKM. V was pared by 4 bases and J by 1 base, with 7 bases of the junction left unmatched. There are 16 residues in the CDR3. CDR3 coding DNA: TGTGCCAGCAGTTCACCTGACAGGGAGAGCAATCAGCCCCAGCATTTT. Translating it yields CASSSPDRESNQPQHF.

The CDR3, as DNA: TGTGCCAGCAGCCAAGGGGGTCCCAGCTCCTACGAGCAGTACTTC. Translated, it gives CASSQGGPSSYEQYF. The J gene is TRBJ2-7, the V gene TRBV5-4, with D possibly matching TRBD1 (6 bases). V was shortened by 4 bases and J by 0 bases, with 14 bases between the two germline ends. There are 15 residues in the CDR3. CDR1 is SGHNT, CDR2 YYREEE, per germline (reference sequence).

CDR3 nucleotide sequence: TGTGCCAGCACGGGGGATGTGAACACTGAAGCTTTCTTT. Encoded protein: CASTGDVNTEAFF. The V gene is TRBV28, the J gene TRBJ1-1; tentative D call: TRBD1 (5 bases). The V end was cut by 7 bases, the J end by 0 bases, with 9 bases between. The CDR3 is made up of 13 amino acids. CDR1 and CDR2 from the germline V gene are MDHEN and SYDVKM.

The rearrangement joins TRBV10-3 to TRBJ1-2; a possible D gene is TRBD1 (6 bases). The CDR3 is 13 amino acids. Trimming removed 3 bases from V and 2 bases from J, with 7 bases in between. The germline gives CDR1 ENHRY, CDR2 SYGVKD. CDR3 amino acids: CAISDRGNYGYTF. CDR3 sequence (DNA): TGTGCCATCAGTGATAGGGGGAACTATGGCTACACCTTC.

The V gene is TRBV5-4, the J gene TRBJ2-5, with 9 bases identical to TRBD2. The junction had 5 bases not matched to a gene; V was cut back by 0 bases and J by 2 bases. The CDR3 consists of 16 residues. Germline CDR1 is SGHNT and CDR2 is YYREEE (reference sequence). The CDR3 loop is CASSLVGGRVQETQYF. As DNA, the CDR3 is TGTGCCAGCAGCTTGGTCGGCGGGAGGGTTCAAGAGACCCAGTACTTC.

CDR3 protein: CSVVGGDGNQPQHF. The CDR3 DNA reads TGCAGCGTTGTAGGAGGGGACGGCAATCAGCCCCAGCATTTT. The chain combines TRBV29-1 with TRBJ1-5; D perhaps matches TRBD1 (5 bases). V lost 4 bases, J lost 2 bases, and 12 bases lay in between. CDR1 is SQVTM and CDR2 is ANQGSEA in the germline V gene. This CDR3 has 14 amino acids.